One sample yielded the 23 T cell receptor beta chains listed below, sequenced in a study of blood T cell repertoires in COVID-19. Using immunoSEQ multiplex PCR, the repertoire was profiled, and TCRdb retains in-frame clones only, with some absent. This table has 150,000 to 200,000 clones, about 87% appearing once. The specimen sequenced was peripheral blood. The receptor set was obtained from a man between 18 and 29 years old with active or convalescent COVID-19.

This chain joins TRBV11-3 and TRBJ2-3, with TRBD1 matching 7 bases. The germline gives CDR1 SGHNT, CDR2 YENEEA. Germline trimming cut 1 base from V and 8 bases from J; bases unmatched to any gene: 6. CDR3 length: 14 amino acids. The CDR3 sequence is CASSLGGGRATQYF. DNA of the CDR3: TGTGCCAGCAGCTTAGGAGGGGGCCGGGCTACGCAGTATTTT.

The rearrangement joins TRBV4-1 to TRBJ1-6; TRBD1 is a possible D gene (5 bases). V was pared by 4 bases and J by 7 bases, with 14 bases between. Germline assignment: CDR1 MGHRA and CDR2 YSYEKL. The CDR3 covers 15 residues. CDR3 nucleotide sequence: TGCGCCAGCAGCCGGGGGGGAGCAGGGAATTCACCCCTCCACTTT. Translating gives CASSRGGAGNSPLHF.

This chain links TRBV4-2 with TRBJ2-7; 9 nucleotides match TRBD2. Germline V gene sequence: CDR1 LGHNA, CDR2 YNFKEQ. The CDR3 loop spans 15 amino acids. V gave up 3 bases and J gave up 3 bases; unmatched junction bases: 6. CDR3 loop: CASSHSPTSGYEQYF. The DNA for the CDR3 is TGTGCCAGCAGCCACTCTCCGACTAGCGGCTACGAGCAGTACTTC.

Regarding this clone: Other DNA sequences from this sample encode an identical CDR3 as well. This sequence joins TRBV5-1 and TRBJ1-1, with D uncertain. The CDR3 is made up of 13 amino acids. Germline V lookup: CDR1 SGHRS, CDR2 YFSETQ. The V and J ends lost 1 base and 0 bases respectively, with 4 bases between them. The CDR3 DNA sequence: TGCGCCAGCAGCTTGATTATGAACACTGAAGCTTTCTTT. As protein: CASSLIMNTEAFF.

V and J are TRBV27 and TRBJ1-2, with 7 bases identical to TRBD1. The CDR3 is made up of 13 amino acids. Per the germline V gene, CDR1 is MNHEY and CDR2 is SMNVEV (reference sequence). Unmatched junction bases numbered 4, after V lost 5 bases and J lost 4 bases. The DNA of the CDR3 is TGTGCCAGCAGTCACAGGGGCGGCTATGGCTACACCTTC. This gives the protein CASSHRGGYGYTF.

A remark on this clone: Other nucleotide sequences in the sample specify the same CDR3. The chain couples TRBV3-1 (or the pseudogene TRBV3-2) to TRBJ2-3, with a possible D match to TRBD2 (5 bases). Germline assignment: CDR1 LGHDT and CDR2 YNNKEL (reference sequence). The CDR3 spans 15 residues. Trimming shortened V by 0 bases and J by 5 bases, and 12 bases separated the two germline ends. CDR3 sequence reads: CASSQEGLAVDTQYF. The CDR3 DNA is TGTGCCAGCAGCCAAGAAGGGCTAGCAGTAGATACGCAGTATTTT.

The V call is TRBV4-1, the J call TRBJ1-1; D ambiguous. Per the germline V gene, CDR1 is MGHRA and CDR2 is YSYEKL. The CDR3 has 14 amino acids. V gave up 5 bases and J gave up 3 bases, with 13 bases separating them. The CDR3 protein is CASSTVLEYTEAFF. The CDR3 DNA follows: TGCGCCAGCAGCACCGTTTTAGAGTACACTGAAGCTTTCTTT.

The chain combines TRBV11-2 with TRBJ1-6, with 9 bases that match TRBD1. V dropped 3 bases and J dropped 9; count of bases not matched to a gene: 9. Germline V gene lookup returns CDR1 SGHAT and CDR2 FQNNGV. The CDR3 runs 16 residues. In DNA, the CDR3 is TGTGCCAGCAGCTTGACCCCCGGACAGGGGATTTCACCCCTCCACTTT. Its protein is CASSLTPGQGISPLHF.

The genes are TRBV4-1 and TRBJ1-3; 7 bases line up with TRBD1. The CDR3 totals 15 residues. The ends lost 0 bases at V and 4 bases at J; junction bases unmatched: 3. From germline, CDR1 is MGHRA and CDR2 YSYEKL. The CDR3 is CASSQDWTGGNTIYF. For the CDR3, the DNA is TGCGCCAGCAGCCAAGATTGGACAGGAGGAAACACCATATATTTT.

The CDR3 loop is CASRRLAGGYEQFF. CDR3 nucleotides: TGTGCCAGCAGGCGACTAGCGGGAGGCTATGAGCAGTTCTTC. The chain combines TRBV6-1 with TRBJ2-1; TRBD2 agrees at 13 bases. The V segment lost 6 bases and the J segment 8 bases; nucleotides outside the gene matches: 4. Germline assignment: CDR1 MNHNS and CDR2 SASEGT. This CDR3 is 14 amino acids long.

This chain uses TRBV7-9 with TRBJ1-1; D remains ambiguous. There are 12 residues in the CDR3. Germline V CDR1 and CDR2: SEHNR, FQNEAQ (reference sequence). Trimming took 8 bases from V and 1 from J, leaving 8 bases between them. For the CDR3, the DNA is TGTGCCAGCGAGTACGGGAACACTGAAGCTTTCTTT. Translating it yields CASEYGNTEAFF.

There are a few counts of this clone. The CDR3 spells CASSPGLAEFYEQYF. The DNA for the CDR3 is TGTGCCAGCTCACCAGGGTTAGCGGAATTTTACGAGCAGTACTTC. The rearrangement joins TRBV18 to TRBJ2-7, with D possibly TRBD2 on 6 matching bases. With 2 bases removed from V and 4 bases from J, the gap between germline ends came to 15 bases. CDR3 length equals 15 residues. Looked up from germline, CDR1 is KGHSH and CDR2 is LQKENI.

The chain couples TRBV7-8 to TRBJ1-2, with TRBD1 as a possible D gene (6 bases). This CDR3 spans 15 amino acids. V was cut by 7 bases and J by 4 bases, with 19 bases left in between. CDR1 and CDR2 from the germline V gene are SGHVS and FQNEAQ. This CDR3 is CASTTDSRTIYGYTF. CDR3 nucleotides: TGTGCCAGCACCACGGACAGTAGGACGATCTATGGCTACACCTTC.

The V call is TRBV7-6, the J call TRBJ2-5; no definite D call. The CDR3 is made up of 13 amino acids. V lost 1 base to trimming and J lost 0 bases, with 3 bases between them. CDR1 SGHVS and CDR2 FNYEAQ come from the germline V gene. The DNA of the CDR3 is TGTGCCAGCAGCTTAGGGCACCAAGAGACCCAGTACTTC. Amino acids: CASSLGHQETQYF.

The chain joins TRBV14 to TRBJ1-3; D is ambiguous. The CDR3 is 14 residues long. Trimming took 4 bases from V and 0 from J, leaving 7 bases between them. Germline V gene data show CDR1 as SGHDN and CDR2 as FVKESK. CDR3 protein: CASSLTASGNTIYF. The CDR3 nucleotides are TGTGCCAGCAGCCTTACAGCCTCTGGAAACACCATATATTTT.

The CDR3 loop is CASSFTGTDGYEQYF. CDR3 nucleotide sequence: TGTGCCAGCAGCTTCACAGGTACCGATGGGTACGAGCAGTACTTC. This chain joins TRBV7-9 and TRBJ2-7, with D perhaps matching TRBD1 (5 bases). Germline V CDR1 and CDR2: SEHNR, FQNEAQ (reference sequence). The CDR3 covers 15 residues. Trimming left V 3 bases short and J 4 bases short, with 16 bases between.

Written as DNA, the CDR3 is TGTGCCAGCTCACAGGCAGGGCTTGACGGCTACACCTTC. Its protein product is CASSQAGLDGYTF. The chain links TRBV18 to TRBJ1-2, with D possibly being TRBD1 (5 bases). The CDR3 loop spans 13 amino acids. The V gene's germline CDR1 is KGHSH and CDR2 LQKENI. V was cut by 4 bases and J by 8 bases, with 14 bases left in between.

CDR3 region: CASSSGSSSYEQYF. The CDR3 nucleotides are TGTGCCAGCAGCTCGGGTTCCAGCTCCTACGAGCAGTACTTC. The chain is built from TRBV9 and TRBJ2-7; D is uncertain. In germline, CDR1 is SGDLS, CDR2 YYNGEE. V lost 4 bases and J 0 bases, leaving 11 bases between the germline ends. This CDR3 is 14 amino acids long.

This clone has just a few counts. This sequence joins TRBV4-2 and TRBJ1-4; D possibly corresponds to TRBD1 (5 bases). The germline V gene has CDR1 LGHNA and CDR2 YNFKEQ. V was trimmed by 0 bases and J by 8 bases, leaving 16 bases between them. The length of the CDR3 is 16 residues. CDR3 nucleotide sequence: TGTGCCAGCAGCCAAGAACCGGGCAGGGCAATAGAAAAACTGTTTTTT. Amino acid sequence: CASSQEPGRAIEKLFF.

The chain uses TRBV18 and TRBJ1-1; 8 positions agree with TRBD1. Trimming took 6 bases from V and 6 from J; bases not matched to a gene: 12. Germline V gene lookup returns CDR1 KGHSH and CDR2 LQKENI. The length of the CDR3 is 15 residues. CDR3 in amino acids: CASSPLQGGEAEAFF. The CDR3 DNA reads TGTGCCAGCTCTCCATTACAGGGGGGGGAGGCTGAAGCTTTCTTT.

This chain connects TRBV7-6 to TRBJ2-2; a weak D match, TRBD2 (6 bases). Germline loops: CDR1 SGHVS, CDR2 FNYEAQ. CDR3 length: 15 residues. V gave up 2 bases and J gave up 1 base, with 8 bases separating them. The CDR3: CASSLKAGNTGELFF. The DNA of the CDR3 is TGTGCCAGCAGCTTAAAAGCGGGGAACACCGGGGAGCTGTTTTTT.

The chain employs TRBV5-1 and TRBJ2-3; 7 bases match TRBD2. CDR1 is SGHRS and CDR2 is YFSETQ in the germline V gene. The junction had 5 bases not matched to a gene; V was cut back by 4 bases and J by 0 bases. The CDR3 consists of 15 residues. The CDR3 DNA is TGCGCCAGCAGCACCAGCGGGGCTAGCACAGATACGCAGTATTTT. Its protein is CASSTSGASTDTQYF. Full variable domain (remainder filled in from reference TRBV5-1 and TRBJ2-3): KAGVTQTPRYLIKTRGQQVTLSCSPISGHRSVSWYQQTPGQGLQFLFEYFSETQRNKGNFPGRFSGRQFSNSRSEMNVSTLELGDSALYLCASSTSGASTDTQYFGPGTRLTVL.

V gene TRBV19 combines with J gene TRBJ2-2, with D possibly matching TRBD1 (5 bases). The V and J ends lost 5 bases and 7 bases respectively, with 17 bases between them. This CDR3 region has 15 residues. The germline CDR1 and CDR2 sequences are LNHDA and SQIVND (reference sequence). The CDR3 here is CASSPDQGFGGELFF. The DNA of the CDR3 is TGTGCCAGTAGTCCAGATCAGGGTTTCGGCGGGGAGCTGTTTTTT.